Below, 25 T cell receptor beta chains from the same sample are listed, as sequenced in a study of T cells in Graves' hyperthyroidism and ophthalmopathy (dated by TCRdb to about 2019). The protocol used for the library was multiplex PCR. The listed sequencing device is Illumina HiSeq 2000. Amplification of TCR beta CDR3 regions was carried out from RNA transcripts. For the first round of RT-PCR on the TCR CDR3, the HTBI primer set was used together with the Qiagen OneStep RT-PCR kit. TCRdb passed the public sequencing reads through fastp at Q25 and MiXCR, retaining productive beta sequences. One record per CDR3 amino acid sequence lists the most common genes and DNA. Counted in this sample were 80,000 to 100,000 distinct CDR3 sequences; approximately 40% of them appeared once. The top ten clonotypes cover about a tenth of the sample. Sequenced: peripheral blood or thyroid tissue (not recorded which). Receptors were obtained from a woman aged 25-40 years with Graves' hyperthyroidism.

This clonotype was counted many times. The genes are TRBV10-3 and TRBJ2-3; TRBD2 matches 9 bases. The CDR3 has 15 residues. After removal of 6 bases from V and 5 bases from J, the junction contained 9 bases not matched to a gene. Germline V gene sequence: CDR1 ENHRY, CDR2 SYGVKD. CDR3 coding DNA: TGTGCCATCAGGAGGACTAGCGTGGGGGTAGATACGCAGTATTTT. Amino acids: CAIRRTSVGVDTQYF.

A few counts support this clonotype. This may be a read error: a much more frequent sequence differs by one nucleotide. The chain recombines TRBV5-6 with TRBJ2-5; perhaps TRBD1 as D (6 bases). Trimming took 0 bases from V and 3 from J, leaving 12 bases between them. The germline V gene has CDR1 SGHDT and CDR2 YYEEEE. CDR3 length equals 15 residues. In nucleotides, the CDR3 is TGTGCCAGCAGCTTGGGGCTACAGGGAGAAGAGACCCAGTACTTC. It translates to CASSLGLQGEETQYF.

J is TRBJ2-5 and V is TRBV7-9, with 7 nucleotides matching TRBD2. CDR1 is SEHNR, CDR2 FQNEAQ, per germline (reference sequence). The CDR3 length is 15 residues. After removal of 5 bases from V and 1 base from J, the junction contained 7 bases not matched to a gene. DNA of the CDR3: TGTGCCAGCAGCCTAGATAGCGGGCCCCAAGAGACCCAGTACTTC. Translation: CASSLDSGPQETQYF.

As DNA, the CDR3 is TGTGCTAGTGGTCCGGGACAGAATACAGATACGCAGTATTTT. Protein sequence: CASGPGQNTDTQYF. This rearrangement joins TRBV12-5 to TRBJ2-3, with TRBD1 matching over 7 bases. Germline CDR1 reads LGHNT; CDR2 reads FRNRAP. V shed 5 bases, J shed 3 bases, and the junction held 5 bases outside the gene matches. CDR3 length: 14 amino acids. Together with reference TRBV12-5 and TRBJ2-3, the CDR3 gives the full variable domain: DARVTQTPRHKVTEMGQEVTMRCQPILGHNTVFWYRQTMMQGLELLAYFRNRAPLDDSGMPKDRFSAEMPDATLATLKIQPSEPRDSAVYFCASGPGQNTDTQYFGPGTRLTVL.

This clonotype was seen at least ten times. Relative to the germline gene, one junction end is altered; a read error may explain this. V is TRBV15 and J is TRBJ2-5; possibly TRBD1 or TRBD2 for D (5 bases each). Germline loops: CDR1 LNHNV, CDR2 YYDKDF (reference sequence). The CDR3 extends over 17 amino acids. This CDR3 is CATSRAAPGTTREAQYF. CDR3 coding DNA: TGTGCCACCAGCAGAGCCGCCCCCGGGACCACCAGAGAGGCCCAGTACTTC.

This clonotype was recorded at least ten times. This chain links TRBV19 with TRBJ2-7, with TRBD2 matching over 8 bases. The germline V gene has CDR1 LNHDA and CDR2 SQIVND (reference sequence). The CDR3 runs 13 residues. J lost 1 base, V lost 6 bases, and 2 bases had no gene match. The CDR3 DNA sequence: TGTGCCAGTAGACTAGCGGAATCCTACGAGCAGTACTTC. This sequence encodes CASRLAESYEQYF. Combining the CDR3 with reference TRBV19 and TRBJ2-7 gives the whole variable domain DGGITQSPKYLFRKEGQNVTLSCEQNLNHDAMYWYRQDPGQGLRLIYYSQIVNDFQKGDIAEGYSVSREKKESFPLTVTSAQKNPTAFYLCASRLAESYEQYFGPGTRLTVT.

With regard to this clonotype: Because the CDR3 is missing its conserved closing phenylalanine or tryptophan, this is likely a read error. The rearrangement joins TRBV12-3 or TRBV12-4 to TRBJ1-6, with D perhaps TRBD1 (5 bases). This CDR3 is built from 14 residues. Trimming pared 5 bases from V and 5 bases from J, leaving 10 bases between. The chain's CDR3 is CASSTQGNNSPLHL. The DNA of the CDR3 is TGTGCCAGCAGTACGCAGGGAAATAATTCACCCCTCCACCTT.

The rearrangement joins TRBV7-6 to TRBJ2-7, with 10 bases fitting TRBD2. CDR1 SGHVS and CDR2 FNYEAQ come from the germline V gene. V trimming: 1 base; J trimming: 3 bases; junction bases outside the gene matches: 3. The CDR3 runs 15 residues. The CDR3 reads CASSLGTSGIYEQYF. DNA of the CDR3: TGTGCCAGCAGCTTAGGGACTAGCGGAATCTACGAGCAGTACTTC.

This clonotype was recorded many times. The chain couples TRBV5-4 to TRBJ2-7; no firm D call. The CDR3 extends over 13 amino acids. CDR1 and CDR2 (germline): SGHNT, YYREEE (reference sequence). Trimming shortened V by 0 bases and J by 0 bases, and 4 bases separated the two germline ends. Here the CDR3 DNA reads TGTGCCAGCAGCTTGGATCCCTCCTACGAGCAGTACTTC. Translation gives CASSLDPSYEQYF.

This clonotype appeared a single time. A read error is possible here, since a much larger clone lies one base away. Since no conserved phenylalanine or tryptophan closes the CDR3, a read error is the likely cause. The chain couples TRBV7-8 to TRBJ2-5; 8 positions agree with TRBD1. The length of the CDR3 is 17 residues. Looked up from germline, CDR1 is SGHVS and CDR2 is FQNEAQ. J was trimmed by 9 bases and V by 2 bases; bases with no gene match: 17. In nucleotides, the CDR3 is TGTGCCAGCAGCTTACCTAGTATAAGGCCTAGGGGACAGGCCCAGTACCTC. Translated, it gives CASSLPSIRPRGQAQYL.

CDR3 residues: CASRGQGQYEQYF. Written as DNA, the CDR3 is TGTGCCAGCAGGGGACAGGGACAATACGAGCAGTACTTC. The V gene is TRBV2, the J gene TRBJ2-7; 9 nucleotides match TRBD1. Germline-derived CDR1 and CDR2 are SNHLY and FYNNEI. The V segment lost 6 bases and the J segment 4 bases; nucleotides outside the gene matches: 4. CDR3 length: 13 amino acids.

At least ten counts were recorded for this clonotype. The chain links TRBV4-2 to TRBJ2-3; D may be TRBD1 or TRBD2 (5 bases each). V was trimmed by 3 bases and J by 4 bases, leaving 11 bases between them. CDR1 and CDR2 (germline): LGHNA, YNFKEQ. CDR3 size: 14 residues. The CDR3 region is CASSQGRDADTQYF. The CDR3 DNA reads as TGTGCCAGCAGCCAGGGCAGGGACGCAGATACGCAGTATTTT.

Remarks on this clonotype: At one end, the junction sequence differs from germline, possibly due to a read error. The rearrangement links TRBV20-1 to TRBJ2-5; no firm D call. Per the germline V gene, CDR1 is DFQATT and CDR2 is SNEGSKA (reference sequence). This CDR3 spans 11 amino acids. CDR3 protein: CSAYSQGTQYF. The CDR3 DNA follows: TGCAGTGCCTACAGTCAAGGGACCCAGTACTTC.

The rearrangement uses TRBV7-2 and TRBJ2-3; 7 positions match TRBD2. This CDR3 contains 16 residues. V dropped 8 bases and J dropped 0; count of bases not matched to a gene: 11. The germline CDR1 and CDR2 sequences are SGHTA and FQGNSA. In nucleotides, the CDR3 is TGTGCCAGCCCTGGGTCTCTAGCGGCTAGCACAGATACGCAGTATTTT. Amino acid sequence: CASPGSLAASTDTQYF.

Worth noting for this clonotype: At one end, the junction sequence differs from germline, possibly due to a read error. The chain employs TRBV5-1 and TRBJ1-1; D is undetermined. CDR1 is SGHRS and CDR2 is YFSETQ in the germline V gene. The CDR3 is made up of 17 amino acids. The CDR3 DNA is TGCGCCAGCGGCTTGGTGACAACACCTTATATAAGCACTGAAGCTTTCTTT. Its protein product is CASGLVTTPYISTEAFF.

V usage is TRBV20-1 and J usage is TRBJ1-1; 9 nucleotides align to TRBD1. V dropped 2 bases and J dropped 11; count of bases not matched to a gene: 15. This CDR3 comprises 15 residues. Germline assignment: CDR1 DFQATT and CDR2 SNEGSKA (reference sequence). This CDR3 is CSARSGTGSKIGAFF. The DNA of the CDR3 is TGCAGTGCTAGATCGGGGACAGGGTCAAAGATCGGGGCTTTCTTT.

Regarding this clonotype: The conserved phenylalanine or tryptophan is not found at the CDR3 terminus, so this likely reflects a read error. The DNA is left out, because the CDR3 cannot be placed on it with certainty; the CDR3 is given as TCRdb lists it. The chain recombines TRBV11-2 with TRBJ2-1. A total of 8 residues make up the CDR3, ends included. Per the germline V gene, CDR1 is SGHAT and CDR2 is FQNNGV. This chain's CDR3 is CASSLEST.

Concerning this clonotype itself: This may be a read error: a much more frequent sequence differs by one nucleotide. The chain recombines TRBV20-1 with TRBJ2-3; 7 bases map to TRBD2. V was clipped by 0 bases and J by 2 bases; unmatched bases: 11. Germline V gene sequence: CDR1 DFQATT, CDR2 SNEGSKA (reference sequence). The CDR3 extends over 17 amino acids. CDR3 nucleotides: TGCAGTGCTAGAGATATCCTAGCGGAAGTCTTCACAGATACGCAGTATTTT. Translating gives CSARDILAEVFTDTQYF.

A remark on this clonotype: A read error is possible here, since a much larger clone lies one base away. This rearrangement joins TRBV5-1 to TRBJ2-3; D possibly corresponds to TRBD1 (6 bases). This CDR3 is built from 14 residues. Germline assignment: CDR1 SGHRS and CDR2 YFSETQ. The chain's CDR3 is CASNLGTNEDTQYF. CDR3 DNA sequence: TGCGCCAGCAACTTGGGGACAAATGAGGATACGCAGTATTTT.

This clonotype was recorded at least ten times. The genes are TRBV10-1 and TRBJ2-7; D gene uncertain. With 0 bases removed from V and 6 bases from J, the gap between germline ends came to 12 bases. This CDR3 has 14 residues. Germline V lookup: CDR1 WNHNN, CDR2 SYGVQD (reference sequence). The CDR3 nucleotides read TGCGCCAGCAGTGAGTCAACCATCTGGTCCGAGCAGTACTTC. It codes for CASSESTIWSEQYF.

Many counts were recorded for this clonotype. The chain employs TRBV20-1 and TRBJ2-5; unclear D gene. The CDR3 contains 13 residues. The germline CDR1 and CDR2 sequences are DFQATT and SNEGSKA (reference sequence). The V and J ends lost 3 bases and 0 bases respectively, with 8 bases between them. The CDR3 nucleotides read TGCAGTGCTAGTATGGGTTACCAAGAGACCCAGTACTTC. Protein sequence: CSASMGYQETQYF.

At least ten counts were recorded for this clonotype. CDR3 sequence reads: CAGTRSSGANVLTF. As DNA, the CDR3 is TGTGCCGGGACTAGAAGCTCTGGGGCCAACGTCCTGACTTTC. The V call is TRBV30, the J call TRBJ2-6; 8 nucleotides agree with TRBD2. The germline CDR1 and CDR2 sequences are GTSNPN and SVGIG (reference sequence). The ends lost 8 bases at V and 0 bases at J; junction bases unmatched: 3. CDR3 length equals 14 residues.

There are many counts of this clonotype. The gene calls are TRBV10-3 and TRBJ1-6, with 9 bases aligning to TRBD1. The CDR3 sequence is 18 residues long. Germline CDR1 reads ENHRY; CDR2 reads SYGVKD. Trimming cost V 4 bases and J 8 bases; bases outside gene matches: 15. CDR3 coding DNA: TGTGCCATCAGTGGCAGACCGGGACAGGGAGGTTTTTATTCACCCCTCCACTTT. Translation gives CAISGRPGQGGFYSPLHF.

This chain connects TRBV2 to TRBJ1-2, with D unclear. Germline loops: CDR1 SNHLY, CDR2 FYNNEI. The CDR3 is made up of 14 amino acids. The V and J ends lost 1 base and 8 bases respectively, with 14 bases between them. CDR3 in amino acids: CASSEGNQPGGYTF. CDR3 DNA sequence: TGTGCCAGCAGTGAAGGCAATCAGCCGGGGGGCTACACCTTC.

This clonotype was picked up many times. The chain carries TRBV11-2 and TRBJ1-1, with TRBD1 identical over 7 bases. The CDR3 is 14 amino acids. V gave up 7 bases and J gave up 1 base; unmatched junction bases: 6. The V gene's germline CDR1 is SGHAT and CDR2 FQNNGV. The CDR3 coding sequence is TGTGCCAGCAACCACCGGGACAGGAACACTGAAGCTTTCTTT. Its protein product is CASNHRDRNTEAFF.